One and the same sample provided the 27 T cell receptor beta chains below, sequenced in a study of blood T cell repertoires in COVID-19 (dated by TCRdb to 2019 to 2021). The method behind the library was the immunoSEQ multiplex PCR assay. In TCRdb, the immuneACCESS table is reduced to in-frame sequences with V and J assigned. These tables do not hold every clone; where another copy was compared, an unresolved V gene accounts for under half, and the others remain unexplained. Recorded for this sample are roughly 480,000 clones; 85% to 90% of them occurred a single time. The top ten clonotypes cover roughly 1% of the sample. Sequenced material: peripheral blood. The receptor set was obtained from a man aged 18 to 35 with COVID-19, enrolled during active disease.

This chain uses TRBV15 with TRBJ2-7; 7 positions agree with TRBD2. V trimming: 2 bases; J trimming: 5 bases; junction bases outside the gene matches: 6. The CDR3 sequence is 14 residues long. In germline, CDR1 is LNHNV, CDR2 YYDKDF (reference sequence). The CDR3 is CATSRSGGLNEQYF. Here the CDR3 DNA reads TGTGCCACCAGCAGATCCGGGGGGTTGAACGAGCAGTACTTC.

This clone occurred once. The chain couples TRBV7-8 to TRBJ1-4, with D perhaps matching TRBD1 (5 bases). Germline V gene data show CDR1 as SGHVS and CDR2 as FQNEAQ. This CDR3 is built from 15 residues. Trimming took off 5 bases at V and 8 bases at J, with 18 bases between the two ends. CDR3 amino acids: CASSRGGSFGEKLFF. The CDR3 DNA reads TGTGCCAGCAGCCGGGGGGGGTCCTTCGGCGAAAAACTGTTTTTT.

The chain links TRBV3-1 (or the pseudogene TRBV3-2) to TRBJ2-1; TRBD1 might be the D (7 bases). The CDR3 runs 18 residues. V was clipped by 1 base and J by 10 bases, with 26 bases between them. Germline V gives CDR1 LGHDT, CDR2 YNNKEL (reference sequence). CDR3 sequence reads: CASSQGFPTGSGVKEQFF. DNA of the CDR3: TGTGCCAGCAGCCAAGGTTTTCCGACAGGGTCGGGGGTTAAGGAGCAGTTCTTC.

The chain joins TRBV7-9 to TRBJ2-7; 7 bases match TRBD2. Germline values: CDR1 SEHNR, CDR2 FQNEAQ (reference sequence). V lost 5 bases and J lost 2; bases outside the gene matches: 0. The CDR3 sequence is 12 residues long. The CDR3 DNA reads TGTGCCAGCAGCCGGGGGGCCTACGAGCAGTACTTC. Protein sequence: CASSRGAYEQYF.

This rearrangement joins TRBV19 to TRBJ2-7; 10 bases agree with TRBD2. Trimming took 4 bases from V and 2 from J; bases not matched to a gene: 5. Germline CDR1 reads LNHDA; CDR2 reads SQIVND (reference sequence). The CDR3 consists of 15 residues. CDR3 DNA sequence: TGTGCCAGTAGTACCCTAGCGGGAGCAGCCTACGAGCAGTACTTC. It encodes CASSTLAGAAYEQYF.

The chain links TRBV6-5 to TRBJ1-2, with D possibly matching TRBD1 (6 bases). This CDR3 has 13 amino acids. V was shortened by 8 bases and J by 4 bases, with 14 bases between the two germline ends. Per the germline V gene, CDR1 is MNHEY and CDR2 is SVGAGI. The CDR3 DNA follows: TGTGCCAGCCGAGTACAGGGCGCCTATGGCTACACCTTC. Protein product: CASRVQGAYGYTF.

This clone was observed a handful of times. The chain carries TRBV3-1 (or the pseudogene TRBV3-2) and TRBJ2-7; TRBD2 matches at 10 bases. V was pared by 2 bases and J by 0 bases, with 13 bases of the junction left unmatched. CDR3 length: 19 amino acids. CDR1 LGHDT and CDR2 YNNKEL come from the germline V gene (reference sequence). As DNA, the CDR3 is TGTGCCAGCAGCCAATCTCTAGCGGGGGCCTCTATGAGCTCCTACGAGCAGTACTTC. The encoded protein is CASSQSLAGASMSSYEQYF.

In its sample, this clone was seen many times. The V and J genes are TRBV18 and TRBJ2-7; D is possibly TRBD1 (6 bases). Looked up from germline, CDR1 is KGHSH and CDR2 is LQKENI. The CDR3 covers 18 residues. Deletions cut 3 bases from V and 3 bases from J, with 24 bases between. CDR3 coding DNA: TGTGCCAGCTCACCGACCGAGGGCCTAAACGACAGGCACTACGAGCAGTACTTC. Its translation: CASSPTEGLNDRHYEQYF.

The genes are TRBV9 and TRBJ2-1, with D possibly matching TRBD2 (6 bases). The germline CDR1 and CDR2 sequences are SGDLS and YYNGEE. This CDR3 has 16 residues. Trimming took off 4 bases at V and 0 bases at J, with 14 bases between the two ends. The CDR3 loop is CASSPWDFSSYNEQFF. For the CDR3, the DNA is TGTGCCAGCAGCCCTTGGGACTTTAGCTCCTACAATGAGCAGTTCTTC.

In regard to this clone: This same CDR3 is encoded by further DNA sequences in the sample. The V gene is TRBV6-5, the J gene TRBJ1-1, with 8 bases that match TRBD1. V gave up 5 bases and J gave up 1 base; unmatched junction bases: 6. Germline loops: CDR1 MNHEY, CDR2 SVGAGI. CDR3 length: 15 amino acids. The CDR3 bases are TGTGCCAGCAGTCGGGCAGGGACAGGGAACACTGAAGCTTTCTTT. Protein: CASSRAGTGNTEAFF.

The chain recombines TRBV5-6 with TRBJ2-7; D unclear. Trimming shortened V by 2 bases and J by 4 bases, and 4 bases separated the two germline ends. CDR3 length: 11 amino acids. The germline V gene has CDR1 SGHDT and CDR2 YYEEEE. This CDR3 is CASSFGYEQYF. The CDR3 region has the DNA TGTGCCAGCAGCTTCGGGTACGAGCAGTACTTC.

Comments on this clone: Other DNA sequences in the sample encode the same CDR3. The V call is TRBV18, the J call TRBJ2-3; TRBD1 is a possible D gene (6 bases). The CDR3 has 15 residues. Germline V CDR1 and CDR2: KGHSH, LQKENI. V gave up 3 bases and J gave up 0 bases, with 10 bases separating them. CDR3 DNA: TGTGCCAGCTCACCTAGGGACATCAGCACAGATACGCAGTATTTT. Protein: CASSPRDISTDTQYF.

The rearrangement links TRBV11-2 to TRBJ2-7; 10 bases map to TRBD1. The CDR3 length is 18 residues. Germline V gives CDR1 SGHAT, CDR2 FQNNGV. With 1 base clipped from V and 1 base from J, the junction kept 10 bases outside the gene matches. CDR3 residues: CASSLGVGWTGGSYEQYF. CDR3 nucleotides: TGTGCCAGCAGCTTAGGGGTAGGTTGGACAGGGGGATCCTACGAGCAGTACTTC. Supplemented by reference TRBV11-2 and TRBJ2-7, the full variable domain reads EAGVAQSPRYKIIEKRQSVAFWCNPISGHATLYWYQQILGQGPKLLIQFQNNGVVDDSQLPKDRFSAERLKGVDSTLKIQPAKLEDSAVYLCASSLGVGWTGGSYEQYFGPGTRLTVT.

This chain links TRBV12-3 or TRBV12-4 with TRBJ2-5; no clear D. CDR3 size: 12 residues. The V and J ends lost 3 bases and 5 bases respectively, with 7 bases between them. The CDR3 DNA follows: TGTGCCAGCAGTTTTTCCGGGGAGACCCAGTACTTC. Translating gives CASSFSGETQYF.

The V gene is TRBV29-1, the J gene TRBJ2-1; D is unclear. Trimming pared 7 bases from V and 9 bases from J, leaving 16 bases between. This CDR3 is 12 amino acids long. Germline CDR1 SQVTM, CDR2 ANQGSEA. The CDR3 loop reads CSGVLDFGEQFF. In DNA form, the CDR3 reads TGCAGCGGCGTACTCGATTTCGGTGAGCAGTTCTTC.

The V and J genes are TRBV5-1 and TRBJ2-1; TRBD2 matches 7 bases. The CDR3 extends over 12 amino acids. The trim removed 7 bases at V and 10 bases at J, leaving 8 bases unmatched. Germline-derived CDR1 and CDR2 are SGHRS and YFSETQ. CDR3 sequence (DNA): TGCGCCAGCGCAAGGGAGGGAGGAGAGCAGTTCTTC. Translation: CASAREGGEQFF.

This clone was detected only once. V and J are TRBV3-1 (or the pseudogene TRBV3-2) and TRBJ2-1; 9 nucleotides align to TRBD2. V gave up 1 base and J gave up 6 bases; unmatched junction bases: 7. The length of the CDR3 is 16 residues. Germline V gene sequence: CDR1 LGHDT, CDR2 YNNKEL (reference sequence). CDR3 sequence reads: CASSQAAGGPTNEQFF. The CDR3 bases are TGTGCCAGCAGCCAAGCGGCGGGGGGGCCTACCAATGAGCAGTTCTTC.

In this sample, this clone turned up a few times. The chain has TRBV11-2 and TRBJ2-6, with 7 nucleotides matching TRBD2. The germline gives CDR1 SGHAT, CDR2 FQNNGV. The CDR3 contains 19 residues. J lost 0 bases, V lost 6 bases, and 14 bases had no gene match. CDR3: CASRHGLSGTLSGANVLTF. In DNA, the CDR3 is TGTGCCAGCAGACACGGACTAAGCGGGACGCTCTCTGGGGCCAACGTCCTGACTTTC.

V usage is TRBV15 and J usage is TRBJ2-3; 8 nucleotides align to TRBD2. The germline V gene encodes CDR1 LNHNV and CDR2 YYDKDF (reference sequence). The trim removed 3 bases at V and 4 bases at J, leaving 3 bases unmatched. There are 14 residues in the CDR3. CDR3 nucleotide sequence: TGTGCCACCAGCAGGCGGGAGGTCCCAGATACGCAGTATTTT. Its translation: CATSRREVPDTQYF.

The chain carries TRBV14 and TRBJ2-3, with D possibly being TRBD2 (6 bases). Germline V gene lookup returns CDR1 SGHDN and CDR2 FVKESK. V lost 4 bases and J lost 3, with 17 bases in between. The CDR3 is 16 amino acids. This chain's CDR3 is CASSPRSRGRTDTQYF. CDR3 DNA sequence: TGTGCCAGCAGCCCCCGCAGCCGGGGGAGGACAGATACGCAGTATTTT.

J is TRBJ2-7 and V is TRBV2, with no clear D. With 6 bases removed from V and 1 base from J, the gap between germline ends came to 10 bases. Looked up from germline, CDR1 is SNHLY and CDR2 is FYNNEI. This CDR3 has 13 residues. The CDR3 loop reads CASRPDGSYEQYF. CDR3 DNA sequence: TGTGCCAGCAGACCAGACGGGTCCTACGAGCAGTACTTC.

The rearrangement joins TRBV25-1 to TRBJ1-1; D gene ambiguous. Trimming stripped 4 bases from V and 1 base from J, with 4 bases between. The CDR3 sequence is 12 residues long. Looked up from germline, CDR1 is MGHDK and CDR2 is SYGVNS. The CDR3 DNA reads TGTGCCAGCAGTGTCGGGAACACTGAAGCTTTCTTT. Its protein is CASSVGNTEAFF.

This clone was picked up a small number of times. The chain joins TRBV5-1 to TRBJ2-2; the D is unclear. The CDR3 runs to 15 residues. CDR1 and CDR2 from the germline V gene are SGHRS and YFSETQ. V was shortened by 0 bases and J by 1 base, with 7 bases between the two germline ends. The CDR3 spells CASSLGLENTGELFF. The CDR3 DNA reads as TGCGCCAGCAGCTTGGGCCTAGAGAACACCGGGGAGCTGTTTTTT.

This clone is a singleton in its sample. This chain connects TRBV2 to TRBJ2-4; weak D call: TRBD2 (5 bases). The V gene lost 5 bases and the J gene lost 7 bases, with 9 bases spanning the gap. The CDR3 consists of 12 residues. In germline, CDR1 is SNHLY, CDR2 FYNNEI. This CDR3 is CASSSTTNIQYF. CDR3 coding DNA: TGTGCCAGCAGTTCGACTACGAACATTCAGTACTTC.

This clone has just one count. The chain recombines TRBV27 with TRBJ2-2; the match to TRBD2 covers 7 bases. Germline assignment: CDR1 MNHEY and CDR2 SMNVEV (reference sequence). This CDR3 region has 15 residues. The V gene end was trimmed by 2 bases and the J gene end by 3 bases; junction bases not matched to a gene: 3. CDR3 in DNA: TGTGCCAGCAGTTTAGCTAGCGGATACACCGGGGAGCTGTTTTTT. Protein: CASSLASGYTGELFF.

The CDR3, as DNA: TGTGCCACCAGTGATACGACAGGAACTGGCACAGATACGCAGTATTTT. Its protein is CATSDTTGTGTDTQYF. The V gene is TRBV24-1, the J gene TRBJ2-3; TRBD1 is a possible D gene (6 bases). Germline V gene sequence: CDR1 KGHDR, CDR2 SFDVKD. Trimming took 3 bases from V and 1 from J, leaving 13 bases between them. There are 16 residues in the CDR3.

The chain joins TRBV7-9 to TRBJ2-1; the D gene is possibly TRBD1 (5 bases). In germline, CDR1 is SEHNR, CDR2 FQNEAQ (reference sequence). V gave up 1 base and J gave up 5 bases, with 18 bases separating them. The CDR3 spans 17 residues. CDR3 DNA: TGTGCCAGCAGCTTAGGCCCAGGGCCCTCAAGAGACAATGAGCAGTTCTTC. As protein: CASSLGPGPSRDNEQFF.